This T cell receptor (beta chain) was captured in a study of blood T cell repertoires in COVID-19. Study in general: Italy, Spain and the United States were the sources of the convalescent and acute COVID-19 samples. T cells, B-cell-depleted T cells, or PBMCs provided the cDNA or gDNA that served as material.

Trimming removed 2 bases from V and 11 bases from J, with 12 bases in between. This CDR3 has 12 amino acids. Germline lookup yields CDR1 MNHEY and CDR2 SVGAGI. Methods used by the authors: By means of reference gene primer amplification, nucleated cell counts were estimated. Sequencing used immunoSEQ multiplex PCR; TCRdb keeps in-frame clones, though not all of them. V, J and clone size are taken as reported in that table, and D and trimming were inferred from the DNA itself. Of 93,000 or so clones detected, roughly 87% appear once; the ten largest clones hold approximately 3.1%. The chain is built from TRBV6-5 and TRBJ1-1; D gene ambiguous. The material sequenced was peripheral blood. This clonotype was sampled from a man aged 45-65 years in a cohort sampled during active COVID-19. The CDR3 coding sequence is TGTGCCAGCAGTTACGCGAACCGAGTGGCTTTCTTT. This encodes CASSYANRVAFF.